This T cell receptor (beta chain) was profiled in a study of shared clonotypes between healthy human individuals. Study-level background: The study used three CD4 naive, three CD4 memory, two CD8 naive and one CD8 memory plate per donor.

Points from the study as a whole: It was the few donors that limited the genetic and exposure-history diversity represented.

CDR1 is PRHDT and CDR2 is FYEKMQ in the germline V gene (reference sequence). The CDR3 consists of 14 residues. Trimming took 5 bases from V and 9 from J, leaving 17 bases between them. About this clone: The antigen is undetermined.

Researchers partitioned CD4+ cells into CD45RA+ naive and CD45RA-negative memory subsets. Per the original methods: Filtering was not the same, since immunoSEQ gave junction-only sequences without quality scores. Method: immunoSEQ multiplex PCR; TCRdb's copy keeps in-frame clones and lacks some. V and J calls and clone size are copied from that table; D and trimming were computed from the DNA. The table shows about 2.4 million clones, with around nine tenths occurring only once. The rearrangement links TRBV13 to TRBJ2-1; D may be TRBD2 (7 bases). The source of this sequence is a man younger than 30 in good health. Sequencing was done on a sample of naive CD4+ T cells sorted from blood. Subset here: CD45RA+ positively selected. CDR3 DNA sequence: TGTGCCAGCAGCCTCCAAGGGGGGGGACCTGAGCAGTTCTTC. This sequence encodes CASSLQGGGPEQFF. The full variable domain, its missing parts supplied by reference TRBV13 and TRBJ2-1, is AAGVIQSPRHLIKEKRETATLKCYPIPRHDTVYWYQQGPGQDPQFLISFYEKMQSDKGSIPDRFSAQQFSDYHSELNMSSLELGDSALYFCASSLQGGGPEQFFGPGTRLTVL.